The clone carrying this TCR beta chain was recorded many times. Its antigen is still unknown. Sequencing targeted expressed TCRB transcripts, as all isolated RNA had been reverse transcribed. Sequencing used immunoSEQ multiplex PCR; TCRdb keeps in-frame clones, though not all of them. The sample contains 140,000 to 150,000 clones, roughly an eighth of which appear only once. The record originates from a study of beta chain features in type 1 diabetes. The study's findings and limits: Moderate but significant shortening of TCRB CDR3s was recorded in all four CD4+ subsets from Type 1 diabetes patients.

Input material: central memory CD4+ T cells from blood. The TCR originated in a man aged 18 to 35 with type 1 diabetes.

Here the CDR3 DNA reads TGTGCCATCAGTGATCAAGCCCCCAGGGACACCGGGGAGCTGTTTTTT. Its protein product is CAISDQAPRDTGELFF. The rearrangement joins TRBV10-3 to TRBJ2-2; D might be TRBD1 (5 bases). The CDR3 sequence is 16 residues long. Germline values: CDR1 ENHRY, CDR2 SYGVKD. The V end was cut by 3 bases, the J end by 3 bases, with 14 bases between.